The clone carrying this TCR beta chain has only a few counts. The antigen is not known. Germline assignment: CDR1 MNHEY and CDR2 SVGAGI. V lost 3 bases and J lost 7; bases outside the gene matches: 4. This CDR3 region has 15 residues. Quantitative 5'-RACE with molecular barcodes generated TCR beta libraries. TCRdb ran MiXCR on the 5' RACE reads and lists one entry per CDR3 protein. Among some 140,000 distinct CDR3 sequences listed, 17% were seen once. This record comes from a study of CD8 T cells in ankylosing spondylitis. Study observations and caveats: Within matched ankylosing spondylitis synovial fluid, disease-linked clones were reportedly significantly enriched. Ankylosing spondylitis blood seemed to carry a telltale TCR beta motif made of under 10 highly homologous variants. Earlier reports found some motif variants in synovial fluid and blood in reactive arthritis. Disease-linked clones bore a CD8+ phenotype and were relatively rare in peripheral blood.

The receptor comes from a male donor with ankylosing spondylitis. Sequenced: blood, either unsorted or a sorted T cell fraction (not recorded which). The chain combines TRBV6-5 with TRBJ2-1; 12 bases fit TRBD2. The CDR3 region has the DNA TGTGCCAGCAGTTATACCCTAGCGGGAGGGAATGAGCAGTTCTTC. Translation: CASSYTLAGGNEQFF.